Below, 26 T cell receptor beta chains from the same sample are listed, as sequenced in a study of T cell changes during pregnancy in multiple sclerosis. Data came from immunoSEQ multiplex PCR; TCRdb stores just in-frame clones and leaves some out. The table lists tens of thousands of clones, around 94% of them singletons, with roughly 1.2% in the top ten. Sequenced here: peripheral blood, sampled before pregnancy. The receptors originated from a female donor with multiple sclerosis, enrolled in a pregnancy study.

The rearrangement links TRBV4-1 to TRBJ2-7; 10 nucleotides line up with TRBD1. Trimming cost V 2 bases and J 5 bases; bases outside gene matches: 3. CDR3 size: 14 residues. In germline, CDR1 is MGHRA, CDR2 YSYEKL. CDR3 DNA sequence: TGCGCCAGCAGCCAAAGACAGGGGGCCGACGAGCAGTACTTC. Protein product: CASSQRQGADEQYF.

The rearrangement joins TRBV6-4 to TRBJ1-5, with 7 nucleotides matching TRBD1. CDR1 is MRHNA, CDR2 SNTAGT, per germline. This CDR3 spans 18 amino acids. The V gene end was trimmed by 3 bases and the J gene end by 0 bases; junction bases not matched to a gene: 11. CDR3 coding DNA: TGTGCCAGCAGTGAATGGGACAGACCTAAGATTAGCAATCAGCCCCAGCATTTT. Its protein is CASSEWDRPKISNQPQHF.

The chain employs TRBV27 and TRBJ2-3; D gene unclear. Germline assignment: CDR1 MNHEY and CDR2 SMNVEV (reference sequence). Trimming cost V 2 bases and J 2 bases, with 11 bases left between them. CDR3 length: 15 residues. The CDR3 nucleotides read TGTGCCAGCAGTTTAGAGGCTAGTTTCACAGATACGCAGTATTTT. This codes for CASSLEASFTDTQYF.

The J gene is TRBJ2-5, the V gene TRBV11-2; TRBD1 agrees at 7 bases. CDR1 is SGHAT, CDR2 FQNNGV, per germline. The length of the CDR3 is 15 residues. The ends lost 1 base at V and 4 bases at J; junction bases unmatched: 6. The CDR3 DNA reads TGTGCCAGCAGCTTAGTTGGGACAGTCCGAGAGACCCAGTACTTC. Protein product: CASSLVGTVRETQYF.

CDR3 amino acids: CAISESLAGGGEQYF. The CDR3 DNA is TGTGCCATCAGTGAGTCGCTGGCGGGAGGAGGCGAGCAGTACTTC. The J gene is TRBJ2-7, the V gene TRBV10-3; 8 nucleotides line up with TRBD2. The CDR3 covers 15 residues. Germline loops: CDR1 ENHRY, CDR2 SYGVKD. V shed 0 bases, J shed 6 bases, and the junction held 7 bases outside the gene matches.

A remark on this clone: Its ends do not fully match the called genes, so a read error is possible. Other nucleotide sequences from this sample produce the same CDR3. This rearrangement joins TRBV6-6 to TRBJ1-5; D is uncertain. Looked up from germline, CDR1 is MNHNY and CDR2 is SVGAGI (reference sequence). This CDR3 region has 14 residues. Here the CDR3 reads CASSYASGNQPQHF. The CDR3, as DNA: TGCGCCAGCAGTTACGCCTCCGGGAATCAGCCCCAGCATTTT.

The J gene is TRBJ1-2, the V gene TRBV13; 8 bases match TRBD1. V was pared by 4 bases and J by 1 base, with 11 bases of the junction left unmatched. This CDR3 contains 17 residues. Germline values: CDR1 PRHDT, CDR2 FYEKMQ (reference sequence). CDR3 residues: CASSSGRGQGNNYGYTF. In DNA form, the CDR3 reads TGTGCCAGCAGCTCCGGGCGCGGACAGGGTAATAACTATGGCTACACCTTC.

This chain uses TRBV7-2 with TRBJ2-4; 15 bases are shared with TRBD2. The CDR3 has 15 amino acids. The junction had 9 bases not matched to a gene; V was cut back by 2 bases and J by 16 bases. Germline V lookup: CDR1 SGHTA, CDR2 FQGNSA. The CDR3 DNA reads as TGTGCCAGCAGCTTAACCGGGACTAGCGGGAGGATCAACTACTTC. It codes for CASSLTGTSGRINYF. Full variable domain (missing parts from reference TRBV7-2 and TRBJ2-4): GAGVSQSPSNKVTEKGKDVELRCDPISGHTALYWYRQSLGQGLEFLIYFQGNSAPDKSGLPSDRFSAERTGGSVSTLTIQRTQQEDSAVYLCASSLTGTSGRINYFGAGTRLSVL.

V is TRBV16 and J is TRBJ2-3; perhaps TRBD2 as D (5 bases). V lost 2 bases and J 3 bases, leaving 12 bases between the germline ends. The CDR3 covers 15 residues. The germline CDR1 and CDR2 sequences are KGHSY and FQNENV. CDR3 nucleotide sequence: TGTGCCAGCAGCCAAGGGTCGGGAAGTACAGATACGCAGTATTTT. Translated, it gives CASSQGSGSTDTQYF.

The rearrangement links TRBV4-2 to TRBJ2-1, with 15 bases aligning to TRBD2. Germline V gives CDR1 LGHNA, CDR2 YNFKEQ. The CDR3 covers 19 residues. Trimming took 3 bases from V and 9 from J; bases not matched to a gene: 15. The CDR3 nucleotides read TGTGCCAGCAGCCACCCCAAGGGACTAGCGGGAGGTACTGGGAGTGAGCAGTTCTTC. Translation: CASSHPKGLAGGTGSEQFF.

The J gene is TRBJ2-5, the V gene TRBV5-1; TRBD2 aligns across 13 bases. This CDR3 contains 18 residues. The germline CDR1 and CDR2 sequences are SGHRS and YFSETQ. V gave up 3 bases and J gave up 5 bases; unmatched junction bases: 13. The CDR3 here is CASSYNGLAGATRETQYF. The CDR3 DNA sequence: TGCGCCAGCAGCTACAATGGACTAGCGGGAGCAACGCGGGAGACCCAGTACTTC.

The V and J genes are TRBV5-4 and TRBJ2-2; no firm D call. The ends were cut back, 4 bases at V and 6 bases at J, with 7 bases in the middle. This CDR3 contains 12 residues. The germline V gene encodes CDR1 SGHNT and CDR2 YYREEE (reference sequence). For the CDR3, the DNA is TGTGCCAGCAGCGTGCGATCCGGGGAGCTGTTTTTT. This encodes CASSVRSGELFF.

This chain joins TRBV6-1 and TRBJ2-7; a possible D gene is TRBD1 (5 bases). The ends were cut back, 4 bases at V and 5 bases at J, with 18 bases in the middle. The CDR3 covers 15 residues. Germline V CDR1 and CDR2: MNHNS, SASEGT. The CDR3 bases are TGTGCCAGCAGTGGACGACAGAATTGGGCTAACGAGCAGTACTTC. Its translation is CASSGRQNWANEQYF.

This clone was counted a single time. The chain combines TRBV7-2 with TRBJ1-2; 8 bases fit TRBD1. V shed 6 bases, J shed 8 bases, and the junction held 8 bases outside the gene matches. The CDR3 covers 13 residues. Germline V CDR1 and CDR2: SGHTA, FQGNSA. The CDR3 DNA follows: TGTGCCAGCAGAGAAGACAGGGGCGGCGGCTACACCTTC. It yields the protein CASREDRGGGYTF.

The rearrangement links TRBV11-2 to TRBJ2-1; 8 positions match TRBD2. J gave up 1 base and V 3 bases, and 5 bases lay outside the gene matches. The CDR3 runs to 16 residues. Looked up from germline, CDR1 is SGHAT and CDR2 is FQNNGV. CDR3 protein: CASSLSGSLSYNEQFF. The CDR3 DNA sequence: TGTGCCAGCAGCTTGAGCGGGAGCCTTTCCTACAATGAGCAGTTCTTC. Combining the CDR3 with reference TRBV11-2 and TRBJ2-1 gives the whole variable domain EAGVAQSPRYKIIEKRQSVAFWCNPISGHATLYWYQQILGQGPKLLIQFQNNGVVDDSQLPKDRFSAERLKGVDSTLKIQPAKLEDSAVYLCASSLSGSLSYNEQFFGPGTRLTVL.

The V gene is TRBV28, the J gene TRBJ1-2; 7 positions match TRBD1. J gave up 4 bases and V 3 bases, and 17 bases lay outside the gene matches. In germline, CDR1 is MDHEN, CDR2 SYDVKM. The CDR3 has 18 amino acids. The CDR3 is CASSFLMNRGQATYGYTF. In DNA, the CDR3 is TGTGCCAGCAGTTTTCTTATGAATAGGGGGCAGGCGACCTATGGCTACACCTTC.

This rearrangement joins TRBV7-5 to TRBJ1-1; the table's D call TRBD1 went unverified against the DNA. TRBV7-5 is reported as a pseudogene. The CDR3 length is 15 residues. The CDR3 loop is CVRSSRQRLNTEAFF. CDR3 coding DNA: TGTGTCAGAAGCTCTCGACAGAGACTGAACACTGAAGCTTTCTTT.

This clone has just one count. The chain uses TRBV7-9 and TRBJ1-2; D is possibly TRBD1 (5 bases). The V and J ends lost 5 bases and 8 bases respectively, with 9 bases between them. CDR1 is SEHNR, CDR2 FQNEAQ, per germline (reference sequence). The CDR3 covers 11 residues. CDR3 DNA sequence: TGTGCCAGCAGCGCAGGGTACGGCTACACCTTC. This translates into CASSAGYGYTF.

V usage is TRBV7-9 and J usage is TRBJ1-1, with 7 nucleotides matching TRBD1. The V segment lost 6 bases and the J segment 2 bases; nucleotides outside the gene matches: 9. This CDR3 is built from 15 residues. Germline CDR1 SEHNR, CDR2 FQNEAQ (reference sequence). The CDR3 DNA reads TGTGCCAGCAGACCTCCGGGACAGTTAAACACTGAAGCTTTCTTT. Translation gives CASRPPGQLNTEAFF.

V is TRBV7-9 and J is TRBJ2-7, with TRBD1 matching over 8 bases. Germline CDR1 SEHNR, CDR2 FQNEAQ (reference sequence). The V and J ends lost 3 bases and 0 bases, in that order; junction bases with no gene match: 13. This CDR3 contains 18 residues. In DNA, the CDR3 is TGTGCCAGCAGCTTGGACAGGGATAGTTGGGAAAGCTCCTACGAGCAGTACTTC. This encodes CASSLDRDSWESSYEQYF. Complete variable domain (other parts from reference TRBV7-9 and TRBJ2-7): DTGVSQNPRHKITKRGQNVTFRCDPISEHNRLYWYRQTLGQGPEFLTYFQNEAQLEKSRLLSDRFSAERPKGSFSTLEIQRTEQGDSAMYLCASSLDRDSWESSYEQYFGPGTRLTVT.

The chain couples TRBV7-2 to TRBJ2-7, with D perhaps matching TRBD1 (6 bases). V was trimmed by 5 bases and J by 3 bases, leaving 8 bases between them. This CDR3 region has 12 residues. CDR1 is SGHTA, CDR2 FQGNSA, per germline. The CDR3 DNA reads TGTGCCAGCAGCCGGACAGTCTACGAGCAGTACTTC. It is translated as CASSRTVYEQYF.

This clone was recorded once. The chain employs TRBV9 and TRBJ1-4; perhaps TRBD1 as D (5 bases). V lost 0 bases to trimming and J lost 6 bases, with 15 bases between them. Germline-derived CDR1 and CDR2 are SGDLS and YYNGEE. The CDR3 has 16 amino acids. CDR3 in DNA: TGTGCCAGCAGCGTAGATCAAGGGGATTTGGATGAAAAACTGTTTTTT. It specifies CASSVDQGDLDEKLFF.

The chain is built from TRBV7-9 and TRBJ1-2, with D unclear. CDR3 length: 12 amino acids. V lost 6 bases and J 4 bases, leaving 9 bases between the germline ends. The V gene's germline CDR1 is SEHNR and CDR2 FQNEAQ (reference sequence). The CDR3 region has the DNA TGTGCCAGCAGTTCCGGAGCCTATGGCTACACCTTC. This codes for CASSSGAYGYTF.

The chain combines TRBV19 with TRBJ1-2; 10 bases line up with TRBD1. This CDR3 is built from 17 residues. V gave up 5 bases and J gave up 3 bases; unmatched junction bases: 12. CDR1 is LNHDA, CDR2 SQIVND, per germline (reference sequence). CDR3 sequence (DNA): TGTGCCAGTAGTTCCTCCACCGGGACAGGGGAGGACTATGGCTACACCTTC. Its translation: CASSSSTGTGEDYGYTF.

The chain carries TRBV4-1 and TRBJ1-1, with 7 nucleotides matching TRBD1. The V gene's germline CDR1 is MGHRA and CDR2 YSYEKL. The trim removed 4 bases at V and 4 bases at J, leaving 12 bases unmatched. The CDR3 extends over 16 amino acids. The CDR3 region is CASSRGTGTASTEAFF. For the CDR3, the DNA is TGCGCCAGCAGCCGAGGAACCGGGACAGCTAGCACTGAAGCTTTCTTT.

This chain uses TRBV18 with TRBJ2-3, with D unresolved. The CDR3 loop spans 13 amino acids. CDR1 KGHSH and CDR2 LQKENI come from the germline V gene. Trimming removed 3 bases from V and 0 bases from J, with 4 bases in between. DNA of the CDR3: TGTGCCAGCTCACCTACTAGCACAGATACGCAGTATTTT. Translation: CASSPTSTDTQYF.